A selection of T cell receptor beta chains follows, all from one sample in a study of blood T cell repertoires in COVID-19. This table comes from immunoSEQ multiplex PCR, and its TCRdb copy is limited to in-frame clones, with some not included. The sample yields fewer than 80,000 clones, roughly 92% seen once. Sample: peripheral blood. These receptors were obtained from a human donor in a cohort sampled during active COVID-19. The CDR3 runs from the conserved cysteine through the conserved F or W. The D gene is left open where the match is weak. Size tells how often a clone was seen (once, few, many) or the class of an expanded clone, and some rows leave it out.

V: TRBV5-1; length: 19; D: -; J: TRBJ2-3; size: -; CDR3: CASSLRSAGKSRSTDTQYF; DNA: TGCGCCAGCAGCTTGCGGTCAGCCGGTAAGTCGCGGAGCACAGATACGCAGTATTTT
V: TRBV7-3; length: 16; D: TRBD2; J: TRBJ2-3; size: -; CDR3: CASSLTYSGGLDTQYF; DNA: TGTGCCAGCAGCTTAACGTACAGCGGGGGGTTGGATACGCAGTATTTT
V: TRBV5-1; length: 15; D: -; J: TRBJ1-3; size: -; CDR3: CASSPAGGAGNTIYF; DNA: TGCGCCAGCAGCCCTGCGGGGGGCGCTGGAAACACCATATATTTT
V: TRBV6-5; length: 14; D: TRBD1; J: TRBJ1-1; size: -; CDR3: CASSMTGGGTEAFF; DNA: TGTGCCAGCAGTATGACAGGGGGGGGCACTGAAGCTTTCTTT
V: TRBV29-1; length: 14; D: TRBD1; J: TRBJ1-1; size: -; CDR3: CSVGTGRSQTEAFF; DNA: TGCAGCGTTGGGACAGGTAGGTCTCAGACTGAAGCTTTCTTT
V: TRBV28; length: 14; D: -; J: TRBJ1-1; size: -; CDR3: CASSLRRKNTEAFF; DNA: TGTGCCAGCAGTTTAAGGCGGAAGAACACTGAAGCTTTCTTT
V: TRBV15; length: 18; D: TRBD2; J: TRBJ2-5; size: once; CDR3: CATSRGGLAGDQRETQYF; DNA: TGTGCCACCAGCAGAGGAGGTCTAGCGGGGGACCAACGGGAGACCCAGTACTTC
V: TRBV10-2; length: 14; D: TRBD1; J: TRBJ2-7; size: -; CDR3: CASSRDRSSYEQYF; DNA: TGCGCCAGCAGCCGGGACAGGAGCTCCTACGAGCAGTACTTC
V: TRBV4-1; length: 17; D: TRBD1; J: TRBJ1-5; size: -; CDR3: CASSLESSGGSEQPQHF; DNA: TGCGCCAGCAGCCTCGAATCCTCAGGGGGCTCGGAACAGCCCCAGCATTTT
V: TRBV4-3; length: 15; D: TRBD1; J: TRBJ2-7; size: -; CDR3: CASSQDTGAAYEQYF; DNA: TGCGCCAGCAGCCAAGATACAGGGGCGGCCTACGAGCAGTACTTC
V: TRBV6-4; length: 19; D: TRBD2; J: TRBJ2-1; size: -; CDR3: CASSDSSIGTSGVGYEQFF; DNA: TGTGCCAGCAGTGACTCTTCCATCGGGACTAGCGGGGTTGGGTATGAGCAGTTCTTC
V: TRBV19; length: 16; D: -; J: TRBJ2-1; size: -; CDR3: CASSSRPTGSYNEQFF; DNA: TGTGCCAGTAGTTCCCGCCCGACAGGATCCTACAATGAGCAGTTCTTC
V: TRBV5-4; length: 14; D: TRBD1; J: TRBJ1-6; size: -; CDR3: CASSFTGGNSPLHF; DNA: TGTGCCAGCAGCTTCACAGGGGGGAATTCACCCCTCCACTTT
V: TRBV2; length: 12; D: TRBD1; J: TRBJ1-5; size: -; CDR3: CASRRDSRTQHF; DNA: TGTGCCAGCAGGAGGGACAGCCGGACCCAGCATTTT
V: TRBV11-2; length: 13; D: -; J: TRBJ1-5; size: -; CDR3: CASSLNLNQPQHF; DNA: TGTGCCAGCAGCTTAAATCTAAATCAGCCCCAGCATTTT
V: TRBV7-6; length: 17; D: TRBD1; J: TRBJ2-7; size: -; CDR3: CASSLRARDRGSYEQYF; DNA: TGTGCCAGCAGCTTAAGGGCCCGGGACAGGGGTTCCTACGAGCAGTACTTC
V: TRBV19; length: 17; D: TRBD2; J: TRBJ2-3; size: -; CDR3: CASKEIGSGGSTDTQYF; DNA: TGTGCCAGTAAAGAAATAGGTAGCGGGGGGTCCACAGATACGCAGTATTTT
V: TRBV2; length: 15; D: TRBD2; J: TRBJ2-2; size: -; CDR3: CASSELAGSSGELFF; DNA: TGTGCCAGCAGCGAACTAGCGGGGAGCTCCGGGGAGCTGTTTTTT
V: TRBV11-1; length: 16; D: TRBD2; J: TRBJ2-1; size: -; CDR3: CASRYRGTSGNGEQFF; DNA: TGTGCCAGCAGATATAGAGGGACTAGCGGGAACGGTGAGCAGTTCTTC
V: TRBV7-6; length: 16; D: -; J: TRBJ2-3; size: -; CDR3: CASSLQGSGSTDTQYF; DNA: TGTGCCAGCAGCTTACAAGGAAGCGGTAGCACAGATACGCAGTATTTT
V: TRBV9; length: 15; D: TRBD2; J: TRBJ2-7; size: -; CDR3: CASSAGSGRGYEQYF; DNA: TGTGCCAGCAGCGCCGGTAGCGGGAGAGGCTACGAGCAGTACTTC
V: TRBV6-1; length: 13; D: -; J: TRBJ1-2; size: -; CDR3: CASSEQVAYGYTF; DNA: TGTGCCAGCAGTGAACAGGTCGCCTATGGCTACACCTTC
V: TRBV2; length: 15; D: TRBD1; J: TRBJ1-6; size: -; CDR3: CASSPQGPNNSPLHF; DNA: TGTGCCAGCAGCCCACAGGGGCCCAATAATTCACCCCTCCACTTT
V: TRBV11-2; length: 16; D: -; J: TRBJ2-3; size: -; CDR3: CASSLGLATSTDTQYF; DNA: TGTGCCAGCAGCTTAGGCCTAGCGACGAGCACAGATACGCAGTATTTT
V: TRBV10-3; length: 15; D: -; J: TRBJ2-1; size: -; CDR3: CAIGSRAGSYNEQFF; DNA: TGTGCCATCGGCTCCAGGGCGGGGTCCTACAATGAGCAGTTCTTC
V: TRBV7-3; length: 15; D: TRBD2; J: TRBJ2-3; size: -; CDR3: CASSPGGSGRNTQYF; DNA: TGTGCCAGCAGCCCCGGAGGTAGCGGGAGAAATACGCAGTATTTT
V: TRBV9; length: 19; D: TRBD2; J: TRBJ2-1; size: -; CDR3: CASSSQVGTSGSSYNEQFF; DNA: TGTGCCAGCAGCTCCCAGGTCGGGACTAGCGGGAGTAGCTACAATGAGCAGTTCTTC
V: TRBV7-9; length: 17; D: -; J: TRBJ1-1; size: -; CDR3: CASSLEVDSPLGSEAFF; DNA: TGTGCCAGCAGCTTAGAGGTGGACAGCCCCCTTGGCTCTGAAGCTTTCTTT
V: TRBV9; length: 15; D: -; J: TRBJ1-2; size: -; CDR3: CASSVYQGTNYGYTF; DNA: TGTGCCAGCAGCGTCTACCAGGGGACTAACTATGGCTACACCTTC
V: TRBV18; length: 17; D: -; J: TRBJ2-1; size: -; CDR3: CASSPDDRPYYYNEQFF; DNA: TGTGCCAGCTCACCGGATGACAGGCCCTATTACTACAATGAGCAGTTCTTC
V: TRBV6-2/TRBV6-3; length: 13; D: -; J: TRBJ2-7; size: -; CDR3: CASSPDGLYEQYF; DNA: TGTGCCAGCAGTCCGGACGGACTCTACGAGCAGTACTTC
V: TRBV11-3; length: 14; D: TRBD1; J: TRBJ2-1; size: -; CDR3: CASRTGTGDNEQFF; DNA: TGTGCCAGCAGAACCGGGACAGGTGACAATGAGCAGTTCTTC
V: TRBV7-2; length: 15; D: TRBD2; J: TRBJ2-7; size: once; CDR3: CASSLEVAGGYEQYF; DNA: TGTGCCAGCAGCTTAGAGGTAGCGGGAGGTTACGAGCAGTACTTC
V: TRBV30; length: 13; D: -; J: TRBJ2-2; size: -; CDR3: CAHGGIDTGELFF; DNA: TGTGCCCATGGAGGAATAGACACCGGGGAGCTGTTTTTT
V: TRBV19; length: 14; D: -; J: TRBJ1-2; size: few; CDR3: CARSVGGTNYGYTF; DNA: TGTGCCAGGTCCGTCGGAGGGACGAACTATGGCTACACCTTC
V: TRBV11-2; length: 12; D: -; J: TRBJ2-4; size: -; CDR3: CASSSNGVIQYF; DNA: TGTGCCAGCAGCTCGAACGGGGTAATTCAGTACTTC
V: TRBV4-1; length: 19; D: -; J: TRBJ1-5; size: -; CDR3: CASSQDLGLRVGLNQPQHF; DNA: TGCGCCAGCAGCCAAGATTTAGGCCTCAGGGTGGGATTGAATCAGCCCCAGCATTTT
V: TRBV19; length: 15; D: TRBD1; J: TRBJ2-7; size: -; CDR3: CASSTSWTGIYEQYF; DNA: TGTGCCAGTAGTACCTCCTGGACAGGGATCTACGAGCAGTACTTC
V: TRBV7-9; length: 12; D: -; J: TRBJ2-2; size: -; CDR3: CASSPPSGELFF; DNA: TGTGCCAGCAGCCCCCCGTCCGGGGAGCTGTTTTTT
V: TRBV28; length: 14; D: TRBD1; J: TRBJ1-3; size: -; CDR3: CASWDRGFGNTIYF; DNA: TGTGCCAGTTGGGACAGGGGTTTTGGAAACACCATATATTTT
V: TRBV27; length: 14; D: -; J: TRBJ1-6; size: -; CDR3: CASSTGNGNSPLHF; DNA: TGTGCCAGCAGTACAGGGAACGGTAATTCACCCCTCCACTTT
V: TRBV10-1; length: 16; D: -; J: TRBJ2-7; size: -; CDR3: CASSESSAGESYEQYF; DNA: TGCGCCAGCAGTGAGTCAAGTGCAGGGGAATCCTACGAGCAGTACTTC
V: TRBV28; length: 12; D: -; J: TRBJ2-5; size: -; CDR3: CASRAQAETQYF; DNA: TGTGCCAGCAGAGCCCAAGCGGAGACCCAGTACTTC
V: TRBV5-8; length: 16; D: -; J: TRBJ1-3; size: -; CDR3: CASSGQGYLSGNTIYF; DNA: TGTGCCAGCAGCGGGCAGGGATATCTCTCTGGAAACACCATATATTTT
V: TRBV18; length: 14; D: TRBD1; J: TRBJ1-1; size: -; CDR3: CASSTQGEHTEAFF; DNA: TGTGCCAGCTCAACACAGGGGGAGCACACTGAAGCTTTCTTT
V: TRBV20-1; length: 15; D: TRBD1; J: TRBJ2-7; size: -; CDR3: CSASLTTGAAYEQYF; DNA: TGCAGTGCTAGTCTAACGACAGGGGCCGCCTACGAGCAGTACTTC
V: TRBV6-1; length: 15; D: TRBD2; J: TRBJ2-5; size: -; CDR3: CASSEASGGPETQYF; DNA: TGTGCCAGCAGTGAAGCTAGCGGGGGGCCAGAGACCCAGTACTTC
V: TRBV5-4; length: 15; D: TRBD1; J: TRBJ2-7; size: -; CDR3: CASSFHSGQGFEQYF; DNA: TGTGCCAGCAGCTTCCATTCGGGACAGGGATTCGAGCAGTACTTC
V: TRBV27; length: 17; D: TRBD2; J: TRBJ2-2; size: -; CDR3: CASSLRLAGAYRGELFF; DNA: TGTGCCAGCAGTTTACGTCTAGCGGGGGCCTACCGCGGGGAGCTGTTTTTT
V: TRBV7-9; length: 14; D: -; J: TRBJ2-7; size: -; CDR3: CASSVIPPGNEQYF; DNA: TGTGCCAGCAGCGTCATACCCCCGGGAAACGAGCAGTACTTC
V: TRBV6-6; length: 15; D: TRBD1; J: TRBJ2-7; size: once; CDR3: CASSYRQGDSYEQYF; DNA: TGTGCCAGCAGTTACCGACAGGGGGATTCCTACGAGCAGTACTTC
V: TRBV7-9; length: 15; D: TRBD2; J: TRBJ2-5; size: once; CDR3: CASSFQLAGDNTQYF; DNA: TGTGCCAGCAGCTTCCAGCTAGCGGGGGACAATACCCAGTACTTC
V: TRBV6-2/TRBV6-3; length: 13; D: -; J: TRBJ1-2; size: -; CDR3: CASSVMGSYGYTF; DNA: TGTGCCAGCAGCGTTATGGGCAGCTATGGCTACACCTTC